This T cell receptor beta chain emerged from a study of OX40 agonist ivuxolimab in advanced cancers. This clone was observed a single time. The CDR3 loop spans 13 amino acids. V shed 0 bases and J shed 4 bases, with 7 bases lying between them. Per germline, CDR1 LNHNV and CDR2 YYDKDF (reference sequence). Assay: immunoSEQ multiplex PCR; the TCRdb copy retains only in-frame clones and omits some. The data contain around 15,000 clones, 77% of them singletons. Specimen: CD4+ or CD8+ T cells sorted from blood, collected in a trial of the OX40 agonist ivuxolimab. The sequence derives from an adult with an advanced solid tumor such as melanoma, head and neck, liver or kidney cancer. V is TRBV15 and J is TRBJ2-7; possible D gene TRBD2, 6 bases. CDR3 protein: CATSRDRGYEQYF. In nucleotides, the CDR3 is TGTGCCACCAGCAGAGATCGGGGGTACGAGCAGTACTTC.